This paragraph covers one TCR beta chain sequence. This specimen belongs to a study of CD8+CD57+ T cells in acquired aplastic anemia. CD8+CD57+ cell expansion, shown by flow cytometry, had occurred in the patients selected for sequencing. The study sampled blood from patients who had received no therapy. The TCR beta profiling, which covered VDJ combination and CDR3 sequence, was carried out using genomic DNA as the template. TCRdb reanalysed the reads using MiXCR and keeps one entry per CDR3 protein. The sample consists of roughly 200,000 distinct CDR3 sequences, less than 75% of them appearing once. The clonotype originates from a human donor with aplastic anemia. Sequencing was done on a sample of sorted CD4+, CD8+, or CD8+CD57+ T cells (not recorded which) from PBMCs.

CDR3 amino acids: CASSVAGGSYTF. The DNA of the CDR3 is TGTGCCAGCAGCGTAGCAGGGGGAAGCTACACCTTC. The chain is built from TRBV9 and TRBJ1-2; 7 bases fit TRBD1. Germline assignment: CDR1 SGDLS and CDR2 YYNGEE. This CDR3 is built from 12 residues. V was clipped by 0 bases and J by 9 bases; unmatched bases: 2.